Below, 13 T cell receptor beta chains from the same sample are listed, as sequenced in a study of identical twins (dated by TCRdb to about 2016). Libraries were made using 5' RACE. The sequencer was an Illumina HiSeq 2000. The raw public reads went through TCRdb reprocessing: fastp at Q25, MiXCR clone calling, in-frame beta chains kept. Duplicate CDR3 protein sequences are folded into a single record with the most common DNA and genes. The sample table holds some 240,000 distinct CDR3 sequences, of which 6.5% to 9.5% were seen once. 3% of the sample is taken by the ten largest. This sample was shared with a second study, whose subject was yellow fever vaccine responses in identical twins.

The sequencing input was CD8+ T cells sorted from blood. These receptors all stem from a woman under 30 in good health.

This clonotype appeared a few times. The chain carries TRBV27 and TRBJ2-3, with D perhaps TRBD1 (5 bases). CDR1 is MNHEY, CDR2 SMNVEV, per germline (reference sequence). The CDR3 spans 14 residues. Trimming cost V 7 bases and J 2 bases, with 13 bases left between them. The CDR3 DNA reads as TGTGCCAGCACCCAAAGGGGTACCACAGATACGCAGTATTTT. Translated, it gives CASTQRGTTDTQYF.

A few counts support this clonotype. This rearrangement joins TRBV4-1 to TRBJ2-7; D gene uncertain. Germline CDR1 and CDR2: MGHRA and YSYEKL. The V and J ends lost 1 base and 7 bases respectively, with 11 bases between them. There are 13 residues in the CDR3. CDR3 loop: CASSQVLQREQYF. The CDR3, as DNA: TGCGCCAGCAGCCAAGTCCTACAAAGGGAGCAGTACTTC.

This rearrangement joins TRBV29-1 to TRBJ1-1; a possible D gene is TRBD1 (5 bases). This CDR3 has 13 residues. Germline V gives CDR1 SQVTM, CDR2 ANQGSEA. The V end was cut by 7 bases, the J end by 1 base, with 13 bases between. The CDR3, as DNA: TGCAGCGCAAGTCCGGGGACGAACACTGAAGCTTTCTTT. This encodes CSASPGTNTEAFF.

In this sample, this clonotype turned up many times. The junction differs from germline at one of its ends, possibly a read error. The genes are TRBV20-1 and TRBJ2-7; the match to TRBD1 covers 10 bases. CDR1 and CDR2 from the germline V gene are DFQATT and SNEGSKA (reference sequence). This CDR3 contains 14 residues. The CDR3 loop is CSAREGQGIYEQYF. CDR3 nucleotide sequence: TGCAGTGCCAGAGAGGGACAGGGGATCTACGAGCAGTACTTC.

This clonotype has just a few counts. This chain joins TRBV6-1 and TRBJ2-5; the D gene is possibly TRBD1 (5 bases). The germline V and J ends were trimmed by 6 bases and 5 bases, with 16 bases remaining between them. Germline CDR1 is MNHNS and CDR2 is SASEGT. CDR3 length: 14 residues. CDR3 nucleotides: TGTGCCAGCAGCCTTTACAGGACCGGGGAGACCCAGTACTTC. Its translation: CASSLYRTGETQYF.

J is TRBJ2-1 and V is TRBV20-1; TRBD2 matches 8 bases. Per the germline V gene, CDR1 is DFQATT and CDR2 is SNEGSKA (reference sequence). V shed 6 bases, J shed 3 bases, and the junction held 7 bases outside the gene matches. The CDR3 length is 14 residues. CDR3 protein: CSATTSDYYNEQFF. For the CDR3, the DNA is TGCAGTGCAACGACTAGCGACTACTACAATGAGCAGTTCTTC.

Many counts were recorded for this clonotype. This chain links TRBV20-1 with TRBJ2-1; a weak D match, TRBD2 (5 bases). Per germline, CDR1 DFQATT and CDR2 SNEGSKA (reference sequence). CDR3 size: 14 residues. V gave up 1 base and J gave up 3 bases, with 10 bases separating them. DNA for the CDR3: TGCAGTGCTAGAGGGATCGGGGTCTACAATGAGCAGTTCTTC. Translating it yields CSARGIGVYNEQFF.

This clonotype was counted at least ten times. The V gene is TRBV12-3 or TRBV12-4, the J gene TRBJ2-2, with D maybe TRBD2 (5 bases). CDR3 length: 15 amino acids. Trimming stripped 3 bases from V and 5 bases from J, with 13 bases between. The CDR3 sequence is CASSFGSITTGELFF. The CDR3 nucleotides are TGTGCCAGCAGTTTTGGGAGTATCACTACCGGGGAGCTGTTTTTT.

In this sample, this clonotype turned up a few times. This chain uses TRBV9 with TRBJ2-7, with D perhaps TRBD2 (5 bases). CDR3 size: 14 residues. Per germline, CDR1 SGDLS and CDR2 YYNGEE. V lost 0 bases and J lost 3, with 10 bases in between. In nucleotides, the CDR3 is TGTGCCAGCAGCGTAGGAGACTACTTCTACGAGCAGTACTTC. This codes for CASSVGDYFYEQYF.

This clonotype was picked up many times. The chain joins TRBV5-1 to TRBJ2-1, with TRBD1 identical over 8 bases. V trimming: 2 bases; J trimming: 2 bases; junction bases outside the gene matches: 9. Germline-derived CDR1 and CDR2 are SGHRS and YFSETQ. The CDR3 runs 17 residues. CDR3 in amino acids: CASSFHRTGPPYNEQFF. CDR3 coding DNA: TGCGCCAGCAGCTTCCACAGGACAGGGCCACCCTACAATGAGCAGTTCTTC.

The chain couples TRBV11-2 to TRBJ2-7; no definite D call. This CDR3 contains 12 residues. Germline CDR1 SGHAT, CDR2 FQNNGV. V was clipped by 5 bases and J by 4 bases, with 9 bases between them. The CDR3 DNA reads TGTGCCAGCAGCCGCCCCCCTTACGAGCAGTACTTC. Amino acid sequence: CASSRPPYEQYF.

Only a few counts were recorded for this clonotype. The chain employs TRBV9 and TRBJ2-1, with 14 positions matching TRBD2. CDR1 is SGDLS and CDR2 is YYNGEE in the germline V gene. V lost 3 bases, J lost 7 bases, and 9 bases stayed unmatched. The CDR3 has 17 amino acids. Written as DNA, the CDR3 is TGTGCCAGCAGCGCGGGACTAGCGGGAGATGGGTTGAATGAGCAGTTCTTC. It encodes CASSAGLAGDGLNEQFF.

This sequence joins TRBV20-1 and TRBJ2-7, with D tentatively TRBD1 or TRBD2 (6 bases each). The germline V gene has CDR1 DFQATT and CDR2 SNEGSKA (reference sequence). The germline V and J ends were trimmed by 6 bases and 1 base, with 16 bases remaining between them. The CDR3 is made up of 14 amino acids. The CDR3 reads CSAHLQGLSYEQYF. The CDR3 coding sequence is TGCAGTGCCCACCTACAGGGACTGTCCTACGAGCAGTACTTC.